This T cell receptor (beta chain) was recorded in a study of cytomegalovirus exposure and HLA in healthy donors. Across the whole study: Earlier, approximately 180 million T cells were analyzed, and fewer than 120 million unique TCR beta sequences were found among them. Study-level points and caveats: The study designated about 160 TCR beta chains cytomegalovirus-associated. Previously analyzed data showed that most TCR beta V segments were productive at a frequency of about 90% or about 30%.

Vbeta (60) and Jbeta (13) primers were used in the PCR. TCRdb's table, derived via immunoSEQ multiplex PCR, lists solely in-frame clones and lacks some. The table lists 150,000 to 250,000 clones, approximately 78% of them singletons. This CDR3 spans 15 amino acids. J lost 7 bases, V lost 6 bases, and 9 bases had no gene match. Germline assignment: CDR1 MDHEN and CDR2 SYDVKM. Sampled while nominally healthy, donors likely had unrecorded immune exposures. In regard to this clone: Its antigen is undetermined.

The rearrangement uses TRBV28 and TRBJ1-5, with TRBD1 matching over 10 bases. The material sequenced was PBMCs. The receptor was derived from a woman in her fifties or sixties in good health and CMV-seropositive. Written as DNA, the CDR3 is TGTGCCAGCAGCCCAAGGGGGACAGGGGAGCAGCCCCAGCATTTT. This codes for CASSPRGTGEQPQHF.